What follows are 13 T cell receptor beta chains derived from one specimen sequenced in a study of blood T cell repertoires in COVID-19. Clones were read by immunoSEQ multiplex PCR, and TCRdb kept only the in-frame ones, dropping some. The sample records around 200,000 clones, roughly 84% being singletons. Sequencing was carried out using peripheral blood. These receptors originate from a man aged 50 or older with active or convalescent COVID-19.

The chain links TRBV20-1 to TRBJ2-3; D perhaps matches TRBD1 (6 bases). Germline V gene sequence: CDR1 DFQATT, CDR2 SNEGSKA (reference sequence). V was pared by 3 bases and J by 1 base, with 14 bases between. This CDR3 comprises 15 residues. The DNA of the CDR3 is TGCAGTGCTAGTGGGGGCAGGACCGGCACAGATACGCAGTATTTT. Encoded protein: CSASGGRTGTDTQYF.

V usage is TRBV9 and J usage is TRBJ2-7; 11 bases are shared with TRBD1. V was pared by 0 bases and J by 7 bases, with 6 bases of the junction left unmatched. The CDR3 has 15 residues. The germline V gene encodes CDR1 SGDLS and CDR2 YYNGEE. CDR3 nucleotides: TGTGCCAGCAGCGTAGAAGGACAGGGGGCGGGAGAGCAGTACTTC. Amino acid sequence: CASSVEGQGAGEQYF.

The chain couples TRBV5-5 to TRBJ2-6; TRBD2 agrees at 10 bases. The CDR3 sequence is 19 residues long. Per germline, CDR1 SGHKS and CDR2 YYEKEE (reference sequence). The V and J ends lost 1 base and 1 base, in that order; junction bases with no gene match: 8. The CDR3 protein is CASSLPAGGPVSGANVLTF. The CDR3 coding sequence is TGTGCCAGCAGCTTGCCAGCGGGGGGGCCGGTATCTGGGGCCAACGTCCTGACTTTC.

The rearrangement joins TRBV6-4 to TRBJ2-3; 9 nucleotides align to TRBD2. V was clipped by 2 bases and J by 2 bases; unmatched bases: 5. The germline V gene encodes CDR1 MRHNA and CDR2 SNTAGT. CDR3 length: 16 residues. The CDR3 DNA reads as TGTGCCAGCAGTGACCCTAGCGGGGACTTCACAGATACGCAGTATTTT. This codes for CASSDPSGDFTDTQYF.

This chain links TRBV6-1 with TRBJ1-2, with unresolved D. CDR1 and CDR2 from the germline V gene are MNHNS and SASEGT. With 0 bases removed from V and 3 bases from J, the gap between germline ends came to 11 bases. The CDR3 sequence is 15 residues long. The CDR3 region is CASSEAVAADYGYTF. CDR3 in DNA: TGTGCCAGCAGTGAAGCAGTCGCCGCAGACTATGGCTACACCTTC.

Only a few counts were recorded for this clone. The chain couples TRBV2 to TRBJ2-7; 9 positions agree with TRBD2. The CDR3 loop spans 13 amino acids. V trimming: 10 bases; J trimming: 0 bases; junction bases outside the gene matches: 4. The V gene's germline CDR1 is SNHLY and CDR2 FYNNEI. The CDR3 here is CATQRGVSYEQYF. The CDR3 bases are TGTGCCACCCAGCGGGGGGTCTCCTACGAGCAGTACTTC.

J is TRBJ2-3 and V is TRBV5-1, with D uncertain. Germline V gene lookup returns CDR1 SGHRS and CDR2 YFSETQ. The CDR3 is 14 residues long. V lost 3 bases to trimming and J lost 5 bases, with 13 bases between them. The DNA for the CDR3 is TGCGCCAGCAGCTCCGGGTACCTAGGAGATACGCAGTATTTT. Its translation: CASSSGYLGDTQYF.

This clone turned up a few times. V and J are TRBV7-3 and TRBJ1-1, with D maybe TRBD1 (6 bases). V lost 1 base and J lost 0, with 12 bases in between. Looked up from germline, CDR1 is SGHTA and CDR2 is FQGTGA. The CDR3 covers 16 residues. CDR3 in amino acids: CASSLMTAGVNTEAFF. The CDR3 coding sequence is TGTGCCAGCAGCTTAATGACAGCAGGGGTGAACACTGAAGCTTTCTTT.

The gene calls are TRBV11-2 and TRBJ2-7; tentative D call: TRBD1 (6 bases). V was trimmed by 5 bases and J by 0 bases, leaving 11 bases between them. This CDR3 region has 14 residues. The germline V gene has CDR1 SGHAT and CDR2 FQNNGV. The CDR3 nucleotides read TGTGCCAGCAGCCCGTTGACAGGCTCCTACGAGCAGTACTTC. Amino acids: CASSPLTGSYEQYF.

The chain carries TRBV18 and TRBJ1-5; D unclear. This CDR3 has 15 residues. Trimming left V 2 bases short and J 6 bases short, with 14 bases between. The germline CDR1 and CDR2 sequences are KGHSH and LQKENI. The CDR3 is CASSPDNLEGQPQHF. CDR3 nucleotide sequence: TGTGCCAGCTCACCAGACAACCTCGAGGGTCAGCCCCAGCATTTT.

This clone was detected once. This chain links TRBV20-1 with TRBJ1-1; D is unresolved. Deletions cut 4 bases from V and 6 bases from J, with 9 bases between. The CDR3 covers 11 residues. The germline gives CDR1 DFQATT, CDR2 SNEGSKA (reference sequence). The CDR3 loop is CSATSAPEAFF. In DNA form, the CDR3 reads TGCAGTGCTACTAGTGCCCCTGAAGCTTTCTTT.

V and J are TRBV12-2 and TRBJ2-5; TRBD1, the table's D call, was not compared with the DNA. TRBV12-2 is a recognized pseudogene. The CDR3 has 16 amino acids. The CDR3 loop reads CASRLACRAPGETQYF. The DNA of the CDR3 is TGTGCAAGTCGCTTAGCGTGCAGGGCTCCCGGGGAGACCCAGTACTTC.

This chain connects TRBV7-9 to TRBJ1-5, with 9 nucleotides matching TRBD1. Looked up from germline, CDR1 is SEHNR and CDR2 is FQNEAQ (reference sequence). With V trimmed by 4 bases and J by 6 bases, 13 bases remained unmatched. The CDR3 has 17 amino acids. The chain's CDR3 is CASSSTIPGQGGQPQHF. CDR3 DNA: TGTGCCAGCAGCTCCACTATTCCGGGACAGGGTGGTCAGCCCCAGCATTTT.